The present T cell receptor (beta chain) was sequenced within a study of T-cell memory formation after mild COVID-19. This CDR3 is 17 amino acids long. V was cut by 3 bases and J by 1 base, with 19 bases left in between. TCRdb independently ran MiXCR on the 5' RACE reads; one entry per CDR3 protein. The top ten clones hold under 15% of a sample with 540,000 or so distinct CDR3 sequences, around 21% of them seen once. The chain links TRBV12-3 or TRBV12-4 to TRBJ2-7; weak D call: TRBD1 (6 bases). The sequence was obtained from an adult woman who had mild COVID-19 (a few samples of this study predate the infection). Cell type and time point are not known. The source material was PBMCs or a T cell subset sorted from them (not recorded which). DNA of the CDR3: TGTGCCAGCAGTTTGACCACGGGACATGGGGCGTCCTACGAGCAGTACTTC. This gives the protein CASSLTTGHGASYEQYF.